The 9 T cell receptor beta chains given below trace back to one sample, sequenced in a study of cytomegalovirus exposure and HLA in healthy donors. Primers: 60 Vbeta forward and 13 Jbeta reverse. Assay: immunoSEQ multiplex PCR; the TCRdb copy retains only in-frame clones and omits some. The sample consists of 110,000 or so clones, just over 75% of them appearing once. Sequenced: PBMCs. The receptors derive from a man aged 35 to 55 in good health and CMV-seropositive.

J is TRBJ1-5 and V is TRBV5-6, with D unclear. The germline CDR1 and CDR2 sequences are SGHDT and YYEEEE. V lost 3 bases, J lost 4 bases, and 17 bases lay in between. The CDR3 runs 16 residues. CDR3 bases: TGTGCCAGCAGCTCGTGGTACGGGGTGGCTAATCAGCCCCAGCATTTT. It specifies CASSSWYGVANQPQHF.

This chain connects TRBV6-5 to TRBJ2-7, with TRBD2 as a possible D gene (7 bases). CDR3 length: 16 residues. Germline CDR1 MNHEY, CDR2 SVGAGI. V was pared by 4 bases and J by 7 bases, with 23 bases between. The DNA for the CDR3 is TGTGCCAGCAGTTGGCAGGGAGGGGGGGCAGGGAGTGAGCAGTACTTC. It is translated as CASSWQGGGAGSEQYF.

The V call is TRBV15, the J call TRBJ2-2, with D possibly matching TRBD2 (6 bases). Germline V gene sequence: CDR1 LNHNV, CDR2 YYDKDF (reference sequence). This CDR3 region has 17 residues. Trimming removed 0 bases from V and 0 bases from J, with 11 bases in between. The CDR3: CATSRDRVAANTGELFF. For the CDR3, the DNA is TGTGCCACCAGCAGAGATCGTGTAGCGGCGAACACCGGGGAGCTGTTTTTT.

Details on this clone: At one boundary the junction diverges from the germline segment, which might be a read error. This chain uses TRBV7-9 with TRBJ2-4, with a weak D call TRBD2 (5 bases). Germline V lookup: CDR1 SEHNR, CDR2 FQNEAQ (reference sequence). The CDR3 is 16 amino acids. CDR3 coding DNA: TGTGCCAGCAGCTCCGGCTGGGATCTAGCCAAAAACAGTCAGTACTTC. Amino acid sequence: CASSSGWDLAKNSQYF.

This sequence joins TRBV7-8 and TRBJ2-2; 7 bases align to TRBD1. Looked up from germline, CDR1 is SGHVS and CDR2 is FQNEAQ. This CDR3 is 14 amino acids long. V dropped 6 bases and J dropped 1; count of bases not matched to a gene: 2. The CDR3 DNA sequence: TGTGCCAGCAGAGGGACAGAGAACACCGGGGAGCTGTTTTTT. Encoded protein: CASRGTENTGELFF.

The chain carries TRBV6-4 and TRBJ2-7; maybe TRBD1 (5 bases). V lost 6 bases, J lost 4 bases, and 16 bases lay in between. CDR3 size: 14 residues. Germline values: CDR1 MRHNA, CDR2 SNTAGT. CDR3 loop: CASRDNTTKYEQYF. Written as DNA, the CDR3 is TGTGCCAGCAGGGACAACACCACTAAATACGAGCAGTACTTC.

The chain couples TRBV29-1 to TRBJ2-5, with 8 nucleotides matching TRBD1. Germline-derived CDR1 and CDR2 are SQVTM and ANQGSEA. This CDR3 has 12 residues. The trim removed 7 bases at V and 5 bases at J, leaving 6 bases unmatched. The CDR3 DNA is TGCAGCGCACAGGACAGGGTCGAGACCCAGTACTTC. Its protein product is CSAQDRVETQYF. Full variable domain (outside the CDR3, taken from reference TRBV29-1 and TRBJ2-5): SAVISQKPSRDICQRGTSLTIQCQVDSQVTMMFWYRQQPGQSLTLIATANQGSEATYESGFVIDKFPISRPNLTFSTLTVSNMSPEDSSIYLCSAQDRVETQYFGPGTRLLVL.

The J gene is TRBJ1-5, the V gene TRBV19; 9 bases match TRBD1. The CDR3 sequence is 16 residues long. Germline V CDR1 and CDR2: LNHDA, SQIVND (reference sequence). V was pared by 3 bases and J by 1 base, with 4 bases of the junction left unmatched. Written as DNA, the CDR3 is TGTGCCAGTAGTATTACCGACAGGGGGAGCAATCAGCCCCAGCATTTT. This sequence encodes CASSITDRGSNQPQHF.

The genes are TRBV5-4 and TRBJ2-2; 7 bases line up with TRBD1. After removal of 0 bases from V and 6 bases from J, the junction contained 8 bases not matched to a gene. Looked up from germline, CDR1 is SGHNT and CDR2 is YYREEE (reference sequence). The CDR3 sequence is 16 residues long. The CDR3 region has the DNA TGTGCCAGCAGCTTGGGACAGGGTGCGGTGGCCGGGGAGCTGTTTTTT. This encodes CASSLGQGAVAGELFF.